This TCR beta chain was obtained from a study of beta chain features in type 1 diabetes. Study observations and caveats: Moderate but significant shortening of TCRB CDR3s was recorded in all four CD4+ subsets from Type 1 diabetes patients. Cells carrying high TCR expression could end up over-represented when cDNA is sequenced.

Expressed TCRB transcripts were sequenced because the isolated RNA had all been reverse transcribed beforehand. Produced via immunoSEQ multiplex PCR; TCRdb's table is partial and in-frame only. The table has a few hundred thousand clones, around a tenth seen once; the top ten hold less than 0.65%. The length of the CDR3 is 13 residues. Germline V gene sequence: CDR1 SEHNR, CDR2 FQNEAQ (reference sequence). V lost 7 bases and J lost 4, with 13 bases in between. This clone was seen a few times. Its specificity is not known. Other DNA sequences in the same sample also yield this CDR3. This clonotype originated in a man aged 30-40 years with type 1 diabetes. Material: central memory CD4+ T cells from blood. V usage is TRBV7-9 and J usage is TRBJ2-5; D remains ambiguous. CDR3 protein: CASIPGRGETQYF. CDR3 coding DNA: TGTGCCAGCATCCCTGGCCGAGGAGAGACCCAGTACTTC.